This TCR beta chain was identified during a study of T cells in Graves' hyperthyroidism and ophthalmopathy. Germline values: CDR1 SQVTM, CDR2 ANQGSEA. This CDR3 region has 16 residues. J gave up 4 bases and V 3 bases, and 13 bases lay outside the gene matches. This clonotype was recorded at least ten times. Its target is not known. The study, taken as a whole, reports: Classification by a 13 V-J model distinguished ophthalmopathy from stable hyperthyroidism.

Uncontrolled infection, other autoimmune disease, pregnancy or lactation led to exclusion. TCR beta CDR3 sequences were amplified from RNA transcripts. Carried out on the TCR CDR3, a first-round RT-PCR used the HTBI primer set. TCRdb recomputed calls from the multiplex PCR reads with MiXCR, one row per CDR3 protein. The data hold 600,000 or so distinct CDR3 sequences, with 14% observed a single time. The receptor was derived from a woman in her late teens or twenties with Graves' ophthalmopathy. Source material: blood. V and J are TRBV29-1 and TRBJ2-7, with 9 bases identical to TRBD1. Here the CDR3 DNA reads TGCAGCGTTGATGGGACAGGGAAAGAGTCGGAGTACGAGCAGTACTTC. Its protein product is CSVDGTGKESEYEQYF.